The present T cell receptor beta chain was sequenced within a study of multiple sclerosis patients with progressive multifocal leukoencephalopathy (dated by TCRdb to the late 2010s). About the full investigation: Peripheral T and B cells were examined in MS patients who went on to develop PML (4 under natalizumab, 1 after alemtuzumab) as well as in treated patients who did not. The study was designed to detect JC virus-specific or public T-cell expansions arising at the time of PML onset. From before therapy, through 6 and 12 months, up to PML onset, two natalizumab-treated patients who later developed PML were tracked longitudinally. Broader findings and caveats from the paper: Analysis was restricted to peripheral blood, although for natalizumab-associated PML, cerebrospinal fluid or brain lymphocytes might be more informative. Although TRB clones above 0.5% frequency turned up only in PML patients, the clones expanded at PML onset were already present before and during natalizumab therapy. Less diverse TRB repertoires in most PML patients were suggested by lower normalized Shannon entropy, whereas values near 1 were observed in the natalizumab-treated controls. No common TRBV or TRBJ gene usage or preferential TRBV-TRBJ pairings were detected when PML developed. Because of the small, descriptive cohort, whether findings reflect JC virus infection or general immunocompromise remained unclear.

TRB CDR3 regions were amplified from genomic DNA with the immunoSEQ two-step multiplex PCR at survey-level depth. Synthetic inline TR CDR3 controls covering all V-J pairings were spiked into each PCR so that template counts could be estimated and amplification bias removed. Reads were processed so that amplification and sequencing bias were reduced, and quantification was performed against synthetic TR CDR3 analogs. The published analysis was carried out like this. Raw data were processed in ImmunoSEQ Analyzer, with out-of-frame sequences and CDR3s containing stop codons removed, and gene names were assigned according to IMGT nomenclature. Normalized Shannon entropy, defined as 1 minus Pielou's evenness, served as the summary measure of repertoire diversity. Two TRB sequences were counted as identical only if the two sequences had the same V gene, J gene and CDR3. Public PML clonotypes were defined as CDR3s shared by two or more PML-onset samples but absent from earlier samples, from controls, and from public databases. Position-by-position CDR3 amino acid composition was analyzed in Skylign with the observed count method. Here the immuneACCESS table is served through TCRdb, limited to in-frame sequences with V and J called. Missing clones are a known gap in these copies; in checked studies unresolved V genes cover under half, and the rest lacks a known reason. Clone size and V and J calls were adopted from that table, with D and trimming inferred from the DNA. This sample is represented by 26,000 or so clones; 91% of them were singletons. Of the sample, 2% to 2.5% is held by the ten largest clones.

The CDR3 goes from the cysteine to the phenylalanine over 16 residues. This entry keeps only the CDR3 DNA: 48 bases, framed from base 1. V loses 3 bases, J loses 2 bases, and the germline ends lie 16 bases apart. The germline V gene (reference sequence) provides CDR1 MNHEY and CDR2 SMNVEV. Note on this clone: The target of this receptor is not known. Base qualities are missing; no much larger clone stands one base away.

Read against the paper, the sample's time point label means: roughly 12 months of natalizumab therapy. Taken with the paper, the label for treatment or condition translates to: on natalizumab therapy at sampling. Controls were a few natalizumab-treated MS patients who did not develop PML, sampled longitudinally. Every listed patient had received interferon beta before, and every PML patient was female. Blood samples for T1 were taken at 6 months of natalizumab therapy, and blood samples for T2 were taken at 12 months of natalizumab therapy. Isolation of peripheral blood mononuclear cells was performed by Ficoll-Hypaque density gradient centrifugation.

The sample consisted of PBMCs, taken from a patient treated with natalizumab. The clonotype comes from a man aged 25 to 45 with multiple sclerosis. Recombination connected TRBV27 to TRBJ2-5, with the identity of the D gene unclear. The DNA is as follows: TGTGCCAGCAGTTTGGTAGGACCGGTACATCAAGAGACCCAGTACTTC. Its product reads: CASSLVGPVHQETQYF.